This T cell receptor beta chain appears in the sequencing data of a study of blood T cell repertoires in COVID-19. Across the whole study: The analysed material was cDNA or gDNA that came from T cells, B-cell-depleted T cells, or PBMCs.

Profiling relied on immunoSEQ multiplex PCR, and the TCRdb table lists in-frame clones only, not all of them. Of under 250,000 clones detected, 85% to 90% appear once; the ten largest clones hold around 10%. V shed 0 bases, J shed 6 bases, and the junction held 7 bases outside the gene matches. Germline V gene lookup returns CDR1 LGHNA and CDR2 YSLEER. The CDR3 loop spans 16 amino acids. In Seattle, patients joined the study during active infection and were tracked longitudinally. The sample taken for sequencing was peripheral blood. The TCR originated in a man aged 50-60 years with COVID-19, enrolled during active disease. This rearrangement joins TRBV4-3 to TRBJ2-2; 7 positions match TRBD1. In DNA, the CDR3 is TGCGCCAGCAGCCAAGAAGGAAAGGGGGCCGCCGGGGAGCTGTTTTTT. The encoded protein is CASSQEGKGAAGELFF.